A single sample gave rise to the 14 T cell receptor beta chains below, sequenced in a study of OX40 agonist ivuxolimab in advanced cancers. Method: immunoSEQ multiplex PCR; TCRdb's copy keeps in-frame clones and lacks some. The sample has around 29,000 clones, 70% to 90% seen once; the top ten hold less than 35%. The sequenced sample was CD4+ or CD8+ T cells sorted from blood, obtained in a trial of the OX40 agonist ivuxolimab. The receptors were gathered from an adult with an advanced solid tumor such as melanoma, head and neck, liver or kidney cancer.

The rearrangement joins TRBV7-9 to TRBJ1-1, with 10 bases matching TRBD1. Trimming at V came to 5 bases and at J to 5 bases, leaving 11 bases not matched to a gene. Germline lookup yields CDR1 SEHNR and CDR2 FQNEAQ (reference sequence). CDR3 length equals 16 residues. The CDR3 nucleotides read TGTGCCAGCAGCACCACCGGGGGACAGGGGTCGACTGAAGCTTTCTTT. This translates into CASSTTGGQGSTEAFF.

The chain recombines TRBV5-6 with TRBJ2-7; the match to TRBD1 covers 11 bases. The trim removed 2 bases at V and 7 bases at J, leaving 11 bases unmatched. Looked up from germline, CDR1 is SGHDT and CDR2 is YYEEEE. This CDR3 region has 16 residues. For the CDR3, the DNA is TGTGCCAGCAGCTTTTCCGGGACAGGGGGTATCAAGGAGCAGTACTTC. This encodes CASSFSGTGGIKEQYF.

The chain recombines TRBV28 with TRBJ2-3; TRBD2 matches 9 bases. The CDR3 has 15 amino acids. V lost 6 bases to trimming and J lost 7 bases; unmatched junction nucleotides: 11. Germline CDR1 is MDHEN and CDR2 is SYDVKM. The CDR3 DNA is TGTGCCAGCAGCCCGTTGGCGGGGGGGTTTTATACGCAGTATTTT. This translates into CASSPLAGGFYTQYF.

The V and J genes are TRBV18 and TRBJ2-7; weak D call: TRBD1 (8 bases). Germline lookup yields CDR1 KGHSH and CDR2 LQKENI. V lost 6 bases and J lost 6, with 30 bases in between. The CDR3 has 18 amino acids. The CDR3 bases are TGTGCCAGCTCCCCAGGACGACAGGGGACGGCGGGGGCCGCCGAGCAGTACTTC. Protein: CASSPGRQGTAGAAEQYF.

This clone occurred a few times. The gene calls are TRBV7-9 and TRBJ2-5; D assignment may be TRBD1 or TRBD2 (5 bases each). The CDR3 spans 13 residues. Trimming removed 5 bases at V and 7 bases at J, with 14 bases between. CDR1 and CDR2 (germline): SEHNR, FQNEAQ (reference sequence). This chain's CDR3 is CASSPGTSWTQYF. CDR3 DNA sequence: TGTGCCAGCAGCCCAGGGACCTCCTGGACCCAGTACTTC.

This chain joins TRBV10-2 and TRBJ2-1, with D unclear. There are 12 residues in the CDR3. V was trimmed by 5 bases and J by 5 bases, leaving 7 bases between them. Germline CDR1 and CDR2: WSHSY and SAAADI. The CDR3 bases are TGCGCCAGCAGTCAGGCCGACAATGAGCAGTTCTTC. It specifies CASSQADNEQFF.

The rearrangement joins TRBV7-8 to TRBJ1-1, with 9 nucleotides matching TRBD1. This CDR3 contains 17 residues. Germline CDR1 SGHVS, CDR2 FQNEAQ. After removal of 1 base from V and 1 base from J, the junction contained 7 bases not matched to a gene. For the CDR3, the DNA is TGTGCCAGCAGCTTAGACCGGACAGGGGACGGGAACACTGAAGCTTTCTTT. Its protein is CASSLDRTGDGNTEAFF. Filled out from reference TRBV7-8 and TRBJ1-1, the complete variable domain reads GAGVSQSPRYKVAKRGQDVALRCDPISGHVSLFWYQQALGQGPEFLTYFQNEAQLDKSGLPSDRFFAERPEGSVSTLKIQRTQQEDSAVYLCASSLDRTGDGNTEAFFGQGTRLTVV.

The DNA for the CDR3 is TGTGCCAGCAGTGAGAGACAGGGGGCTTACTTAGCTTTCTTT. It yields the protein CASSERQGAYLAFF. V gene TRBV6-1 combines with J gene TRBJ1-1; 10 nucleotides align to TRBD1. CDR1 and CDR2 (germline): MNHNS, SASEGT. With 3 bases clipped from V and 10 bases from J, the junction kept 8 bases outside the gene matches. The CDR3 covers 14 residues.

The rearrangement uses TRBV6-5 and TRBJ2-7; 9 bases fit TRBD1. The germline gives CDR1 MNHEY, CDR2 SVGAGI. The CDR3 is 16 amino acids. V was clipped by 4 bases and J by 3 bases; unmatched bases: 10. The CDR3 DNA reads as TGTGCCAGCAGTTTGCGTACCGGGACAGGGCGCTACGAGCAGTACTTC. Residues: CASSLRTGTGRYEQYF.

The chain has TRBV2 and TRBJ2-3, with TRBD2 matching 11 bases. The germline CDR1 and CDR2 sequences are SNHLY and FYNNEI. CDR3 length equals 15 residues. V was pared by 7 bases and J by 4 bases, with 7 bases of the junction left unmatched. DNA of the CDR3: TGTGCCAGCATTAGACTAGCGGGGCTGTCAGATACGCAGTATTTT. It is translated as CASIRLAGLSDTQYF.

This clone was seen a single time. The chain recombines TRBV7-2 with TRBJ1-5, with D tentatively TRBD1 (5 bases). CDR1 and CDR2 (germline): SGHTA, FQGNSA. Trimming took off 0 bases at V and 0 bases at J, with 24 bases between the two ends. The CDR3 length is 21 residues. The CDR3 nucleotides are TGTGCCAGCAGCTTAGCTATGGCAGGGTCACCCATAAATCATAGCAATCAGCCCCAGCATTTT. Protein sequence: CASSLAMAGSPINHSNQPQHF.

The chain employs TRBV6-6 and TRBJ2-7; TRBD1 or TRBD2 may be the D gene (5 bases each). Trimming shortened V by 5 bases and J by 3 bases, and 14 bases separated the two germline ends. This CDR3 has 14 amino acids. In germline, CDR1 is MNHNY, CDR2 SVGAGI (reference sequence). CDR3 sequence: CASSDRDQGYEQYF. The CDR3 region has the DNA TGTGCCAGCAGTGACCGGGACCAGGGCTACGAGCAGTACTTC.

The CDR3 protein is CASSGTAYEQYF. The CDR3 nucleotides read TGCGCCAGCAGCGGGACAGCCTACGAGCAGTACTTC. This chain uses TRBV5-1 with TRBJ2-7; 7 bases are a match to TRBD1. CDR3 length: 12 residues. J lost 2 bases, V lost 4 bases, and 0 bases had no gene match. From germline, CDR1 is SGHRS and CDR2 YFSETQ.

The chain carries TRBV28 and TRBJ2-5; D unresolved. The CDR3 is 11 residues long. V was shortened by 2 bases and J by 7 bases, with 5 bases between the two germline ends. Germline V gene data show CDR1 as MDHEN and CDR2 as SYDVKM. The CDR3 loop reads CASSLARTQYF. The CDR3, as DNA: TGTGCCAGCAGTTTAGCGAGGACCCAGTACTTC.